Sequencing of this TCR beta chain was carried out in a study of blood T cell repertoires in COVID-19. The wider study: Nucleic acid was either cDNA or gDNA, and it came from T cells, B-cell-depleted T cells, or PBMCs.

In the study's own analysis: Cell counts per sample came from amplifying reference gene primers. Sequencing was performed with immunoSEQ multiplex PCR; in TCRdb, only in-frame clones are kept and a portion is missing. V and J calls and clone size are those listed in that table; D and trimming were worked out from the DNA. Of 200,000 to 300,000 clones in the sample, around 84% were seen once. J was trimmed by 1 base and V by 1 base; bases with no gene match: 3. The CDR3 contains 16 residues. CDR1 is LGHDT, CDR2 YNNKEL, per germline (reference sequence). This TCR came from a woman aged 55-69 years with COVID-19, enrolled during active disease. Sample: peripheral blood. This chain connects TRBV3-1 (or the pseudogene TRBV3-2) to TRBJ2-4; 8 nucleotides align to TRBD1. The DNA of the CDR3 is TGTGCCAGCAGCCAAGTCGGGGACAGGGCCAAAAACATTCAGTACTTC. It is translated as CASSQVGDRAKNIQYF.